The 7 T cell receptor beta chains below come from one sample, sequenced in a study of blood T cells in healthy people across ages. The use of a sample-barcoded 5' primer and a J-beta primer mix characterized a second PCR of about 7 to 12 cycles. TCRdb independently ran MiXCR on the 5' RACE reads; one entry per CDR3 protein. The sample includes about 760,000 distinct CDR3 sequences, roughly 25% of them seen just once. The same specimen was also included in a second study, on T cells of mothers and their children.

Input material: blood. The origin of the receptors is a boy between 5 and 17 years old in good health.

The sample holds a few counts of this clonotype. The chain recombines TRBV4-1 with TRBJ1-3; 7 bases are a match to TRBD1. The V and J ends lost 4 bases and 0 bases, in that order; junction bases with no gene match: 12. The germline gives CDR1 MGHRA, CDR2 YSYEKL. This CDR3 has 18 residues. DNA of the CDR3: TGCGCCAGCAGCCCCGAACAGGGGAATTCCCCCTCTGGAAACACCATATATTTT. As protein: CASSPEQGNSPSGNTIYF.

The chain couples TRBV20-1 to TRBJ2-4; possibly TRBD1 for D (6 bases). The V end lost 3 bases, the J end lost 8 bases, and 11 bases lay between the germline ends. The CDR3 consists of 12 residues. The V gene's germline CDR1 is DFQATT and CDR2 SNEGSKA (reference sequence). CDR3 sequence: CSASTGFDIQYF. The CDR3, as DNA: TGCAGTGCTAGCACAGGGTTCGACATTCAGTACTTC.

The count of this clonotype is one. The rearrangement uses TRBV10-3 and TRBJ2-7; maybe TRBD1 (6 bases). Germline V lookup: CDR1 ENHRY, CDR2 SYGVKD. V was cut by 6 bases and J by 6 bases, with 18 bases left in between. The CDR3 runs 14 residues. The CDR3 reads CAIRTVRGFCEQYF. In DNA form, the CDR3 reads TGTGCCATCAGGACGGTCAGGGGATTCTGCGAGCAGTACTTC.

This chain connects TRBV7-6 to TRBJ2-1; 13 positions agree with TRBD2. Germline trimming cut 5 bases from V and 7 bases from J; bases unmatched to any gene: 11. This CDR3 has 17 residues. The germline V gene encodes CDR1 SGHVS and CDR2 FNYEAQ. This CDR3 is CASSTGLAGIVENEQFF. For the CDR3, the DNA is TGTGCCAGCAGCACGGGACTAGCGGGAATTGTCGAAAATGAGCAGTTCTTC.

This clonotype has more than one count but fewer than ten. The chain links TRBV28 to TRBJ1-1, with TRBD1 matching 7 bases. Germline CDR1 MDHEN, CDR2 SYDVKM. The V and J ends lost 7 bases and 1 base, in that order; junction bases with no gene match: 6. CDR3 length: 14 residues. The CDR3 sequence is CASIAGQANTEAFF. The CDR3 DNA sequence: TGTGCCAGCATTGCAGGACAGGCGAACACTGAAGCTTTCTTT.

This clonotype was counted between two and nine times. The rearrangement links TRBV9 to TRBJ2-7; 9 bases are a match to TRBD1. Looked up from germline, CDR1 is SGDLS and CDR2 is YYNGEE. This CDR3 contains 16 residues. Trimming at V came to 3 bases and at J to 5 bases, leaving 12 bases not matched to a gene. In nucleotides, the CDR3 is TGTGCCAGCAGCGCAACGTCACAGGGGGCAAGGAACGAGCAGTACTTC. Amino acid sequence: CASSATSQGARNEQYF.

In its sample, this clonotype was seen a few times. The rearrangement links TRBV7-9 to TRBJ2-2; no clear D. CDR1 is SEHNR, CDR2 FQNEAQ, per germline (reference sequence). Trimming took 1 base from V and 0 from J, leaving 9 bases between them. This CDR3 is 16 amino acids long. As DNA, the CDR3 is TGTGCCAGCAGCTTAGGGGCAGCCTCGAACACCGGGGAGCTGTTTTTT. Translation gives CASSLGAASNTGELFF.